The source of this TCR beta chain is a study of tumor-infiltrating lymphocytes in primary liver carcinoma (dated by TCRdb to 2016 to 2017). Describing the broader study: Hepatocellular carcinoma (four) or combined HCC and intrahepatic cholangiocarcinoma (one) was present in the five patients, who were three men and two women aged 30 to 69 years. High reproducibility was observed for the technical replicate repertoires, with mean shared-clone rates approximately 0.9 and correlation coefficients above 0.95. Each sample produced about 3.65 to 7.5 million productive TCRbeta reads, and read depth showed no significant difference between tissue types. The five patients had tumors of stage T1-T3 N0M0, with maximum diameters ranging from roughly 4.2 to 11 cm. TCRbeta repertoire sequencing covered about 35 specimens from 5 patients: 25 or so tumor regions, 5 adjacent noncancerous liver tissues and 5 peripheral blood samples. TCRbeta repertoire sequencing, expression microarrays and whole-exome sequencing were combined in the study across five regions of each liver tumor, with adjacent normal tissue and blood also included. Paper-wide results and their limitations: The study included only five patients, and the authors note findings should be validated in a larger study. The top 250 clones accounted for a significantly greater share of the repertoire in tumors than in blood (p = 0.039). Consistent with antigen-driven expansion, pairs of tumor regions showed higher repertoire overlap (mean around 36%) than either tumor-adjacent pairs (around 17%) or tumor-blood pairs (approximately 15%). Only the TCR beta chain was sequenced, which likely underestimates true repertoire diversity because unpaired alpha chains were not captured. Since the samples were bulk and unsorted, there was no way to compare CD4+ and CD8+ T cell repertoires.

Total RNA and DNA were co-extracted without cell sorting from around 20-30 mg of bulk tissue using the AllPrep DNA/RNA mini kit. Between November 2015 and March 2016, roughly five patients in China with histopathologically diagnosed primary liver carcinoma had surgical resection. Patients had chronic HBV infection and were treatment-naive at sampling. Fresh tumor and adjacent tissue pieces were bisected; one half was stored in RNAlater at -80°C, the other sent for histology. This clonotype came up a few times. No cognate antigen has been identified for it. A read error is possible here, since a much larger clone lies one base away. A constant-region primer and ProtoScript II reverse transcriptase were used to reverse-transcribe TCRbeta-specific cDNA from approximately 500 ng total RNA. Three nested multiplex PCR rounds, following a slightly modified ARM-PCR procedure, were used to build the TCRbeta libraries. Each of the first two PCR rounds ran for nine to ten cycles and used multiplex TRBV1-TRBV30 forward primers together with a Cbeta reverse primer. Sample barcodes and Illumina adapters were attached in a final 25-cycle PCR using Deep VentR polymerase. Amplicons of 200-500 bp were gel-purified with a QIAquick gel extraction kit before sequencing. An Illumina HiSeq 2500 was used to sequence the TCRbeta amplicons, generating 250-bp paired-end reads. In the source study's methods: Trimmomatic v0.33 was used to quality-trim the reads, and FLASH v1.2.11 was used to merge paired reads so that full CDR3 sequences could be recovered. V, D and J germline segments were assigned to the rearranged TCRbeta sequences using MiGEC v1.2.1b. VDJtools v1.0.0 computed clonotype statistics and Shannon-Wiener diversity indices. Except for diversity analysis, only the 250 most abundant clonotypes of each sample were used in subsequent analyses to reduce sampling bias. TCRdb took the public reads, trimmed them with fastp at Q25, ran MiXCR for clone calling and kept in-frame beta chains. When rows share a CDR3 protein, they turn into one entry using the most common DNA and genes. These V and J calls are TCRdb output, not the study's own analysis. This sample gives about 120,000 distinct CDR3 sequences in total; roughly 75% of them show up just once. Around 8.1% of the sample is held by the ten biggest clonotypes.

CDR1 and CDR2, per the germline V gene, are MDHEN and SYDVKM. CDR3 length: 16 amino acids, cysteine to phenylalanine. Of all the DNA, just the CDR3 is kept, 48 bases in frame from base 1. This clonotype originated in a woman aged 55-69 years with primary liver carcinoma and hepatitis B virus infection. The sample taken for sequencing was tumor-adjacent normal liver tissue. This chain joins TRBV28 to TRBJ2-4; no confident D gene assignment can be made. The CDR3 amino acid sequence is: CAGSPSYVAEENIQYF. DNA sequence: TGTGCCGGCAGTCCCTCCTACGTCGCCGAGGAAAACATTCAGTACTTC.